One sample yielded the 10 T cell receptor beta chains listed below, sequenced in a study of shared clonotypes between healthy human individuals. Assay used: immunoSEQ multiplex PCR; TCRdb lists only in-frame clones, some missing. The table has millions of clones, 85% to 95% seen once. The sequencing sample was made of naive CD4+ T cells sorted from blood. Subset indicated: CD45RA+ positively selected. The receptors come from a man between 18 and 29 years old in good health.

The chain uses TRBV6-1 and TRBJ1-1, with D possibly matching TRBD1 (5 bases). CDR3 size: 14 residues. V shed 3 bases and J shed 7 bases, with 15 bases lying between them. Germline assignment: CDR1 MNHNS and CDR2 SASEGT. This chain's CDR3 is CASSDPGKGLEAFF. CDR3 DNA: TGTGCCAGCAGTGACCCTGGGAAGGGACTTGAAGCTTTCTTT.

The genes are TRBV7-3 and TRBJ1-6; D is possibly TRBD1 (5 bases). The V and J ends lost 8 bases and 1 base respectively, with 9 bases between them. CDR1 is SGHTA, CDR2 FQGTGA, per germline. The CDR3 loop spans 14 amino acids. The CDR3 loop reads CASGAGSYNSPLHF. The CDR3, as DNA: TGTGCCAGCGGGGCTGGGTCCTATAATTCACCCCTCCACTTT.

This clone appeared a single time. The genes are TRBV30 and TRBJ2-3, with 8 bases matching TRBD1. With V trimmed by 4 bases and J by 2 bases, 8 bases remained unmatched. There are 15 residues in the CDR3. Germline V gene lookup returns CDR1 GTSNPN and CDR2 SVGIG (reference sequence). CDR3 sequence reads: CAWNQGQAITDTQYF. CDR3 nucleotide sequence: TGTGCCTGGAACCAGGGACAGGCGATCACAGATACGCAGTATTTT. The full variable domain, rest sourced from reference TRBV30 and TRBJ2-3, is SQTIHQWPATLVQPVGSPLSLECTVEGTSNPNLYWYRQAAGRGLQLLFYSVGIGQISSEVPQNLSASRPQDRQFILSSKKLLLSDSGFYLCAWNQGQAITDTQYFGPGTRLTVL.

This CDR3 reads CASRVGLPGANVLTF. The CDR3 coding sequence is TGTGCCAGTAGGGTCGGCCTACCTGGGGCCAACGTCCTGACTTTC. The V call is TRBV19, the J call TRBJ2-6; no firm D call. Germline-derived CDR1 and CDR2 are LNHDA and SQIVND (reference sequence). V was cut by 6 bases and J by 2 bases, with 11 bases left in between. The CDR3 length is 15 residues.

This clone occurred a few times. DNA of the CDR3: TGTGCCAGCAGTCGTCGGGATTCACCCCTCCACTTT. Its translation is CASSRRDSPLHF. This chain joins TRBV6-5 and TRBJ1-6; D is ambiguous. CDR1 and CDR2 from the germline V gene are MNHEY and SVGAGI. The CDR3 is made up of 12 amino acids. Trimming shortened V by 5 bases and J by 8 bases, and 7 bases separated the two germline ends.

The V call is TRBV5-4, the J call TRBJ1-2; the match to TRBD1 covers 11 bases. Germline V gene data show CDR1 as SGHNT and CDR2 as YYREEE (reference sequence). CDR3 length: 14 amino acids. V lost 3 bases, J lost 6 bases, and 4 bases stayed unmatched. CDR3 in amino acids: CASSWTGGADGYTF. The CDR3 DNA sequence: TGTGCCAGCAGCTGGACAGGGGGCGCTGATGGCTACACCTTC.

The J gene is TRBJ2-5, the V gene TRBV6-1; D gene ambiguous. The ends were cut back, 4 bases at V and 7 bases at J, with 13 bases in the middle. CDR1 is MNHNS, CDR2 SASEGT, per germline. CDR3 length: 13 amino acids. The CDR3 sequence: CASSGQPDGTQYF. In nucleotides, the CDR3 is TGTGCCAGCAGTGGGCAGCCCGATGGGACCCAGTACTTC.

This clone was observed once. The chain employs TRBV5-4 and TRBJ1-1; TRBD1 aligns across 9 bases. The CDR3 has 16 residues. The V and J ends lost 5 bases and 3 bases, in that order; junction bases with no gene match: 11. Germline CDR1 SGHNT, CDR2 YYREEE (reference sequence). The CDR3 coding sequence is TGTGCCAGCAGTTCCGGGACAGGGTTGGGAGACACTGAAGCTTTCTTT. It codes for CASSSGTGLGDTEAFF.

The CDR3: CASSPLRYNEQFF. The CDR3 DNA reads TGTGCCAGCAGTCCCCTGCGGTACAATGAGCAGTTCTTC. The V gene is TRBV27, the J gene TRBJ2-1; no clear D gene. Trimming took off 5 bases at V and 4 bases at J, with 9 bases between the two ends. Germline values: CDR1 MNHEY, CDR2 SMNVEV (reference sequence). CDR3 length: 13 residues.

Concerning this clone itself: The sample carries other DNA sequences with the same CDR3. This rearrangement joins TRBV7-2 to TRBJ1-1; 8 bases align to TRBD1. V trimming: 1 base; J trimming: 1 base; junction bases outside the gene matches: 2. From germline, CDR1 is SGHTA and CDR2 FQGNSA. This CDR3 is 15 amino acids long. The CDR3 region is CASSLGGTGNTEAFF. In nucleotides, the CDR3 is TGTGCCAGCAGCTTAGGGGGGACAGGGAACACTGAAGCTTTCTTT.